The clone carrying this T cell receptor (beta chain) was seen only a few times. Relative to the germline gene, one junction end is altered; a read error may explain this. Researchers took RNA transcripts and amplified the TCR beta CDR3 regions from them. Initially, a first-round RT-PCR of the TCR CDR3 employed the HTBI primer set. TCRdb passed the multiplex PCR reads through MiXCR, listing each CDR3 protein once. The sample has hundreds of thousands of distinct CDR3 sequences; about 15% are singletons. The data were taken from a study of T cells in Graves' hyperthyroidism and ophthalmopathy. Study-level information: Before any treatment, at initial diagnosis, peripheral blood was collected.

The germline V gene encodes CDR1 SGHRS and CDR2 YFSETQ. The CDR3 is 15 amino acids. Diagnoses were made from clinical symptoms, serum measures (thyroxine and TRAb), thyroid ultrasound and orbital computed tomography. V gene TRBV5-1 combines with J gene TRBJ1-2; possible D gene TRBD1, 5 bases. The clonotype originates from a woman in her 30s with Graves' hyperthyroidism. The source material was blood. CDR3 loop: CASSLQDRRVIGYTF. The CDR3 coding sequence is TGTGCCAGCAGCCTACAAGACAGAAGAGTCATTGGCTACACCTTC.